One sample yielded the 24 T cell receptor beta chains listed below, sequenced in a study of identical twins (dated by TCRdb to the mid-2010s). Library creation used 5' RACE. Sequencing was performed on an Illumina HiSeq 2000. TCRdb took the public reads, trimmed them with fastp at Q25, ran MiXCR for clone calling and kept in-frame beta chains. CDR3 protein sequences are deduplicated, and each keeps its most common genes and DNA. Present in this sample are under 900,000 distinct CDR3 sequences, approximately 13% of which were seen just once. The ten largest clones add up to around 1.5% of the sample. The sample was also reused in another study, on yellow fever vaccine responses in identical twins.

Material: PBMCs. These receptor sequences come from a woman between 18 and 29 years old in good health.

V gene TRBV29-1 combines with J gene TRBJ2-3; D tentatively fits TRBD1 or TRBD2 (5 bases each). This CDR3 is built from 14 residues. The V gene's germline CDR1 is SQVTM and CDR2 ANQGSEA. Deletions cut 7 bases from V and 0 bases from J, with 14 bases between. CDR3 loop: CSGGRLGSTDTQYF. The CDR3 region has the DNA TGCAGCGGGGGACGGTTGGGGAGCACAGATACGCAGTATTTT.

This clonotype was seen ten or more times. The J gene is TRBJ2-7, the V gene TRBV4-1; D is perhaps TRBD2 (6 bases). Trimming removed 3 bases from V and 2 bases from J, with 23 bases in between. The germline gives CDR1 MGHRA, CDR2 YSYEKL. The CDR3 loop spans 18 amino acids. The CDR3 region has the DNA TGCGCCAGCAGCCACCCTCCTCAATCGGGACTCCTCACCTACGAGCAGTACGTC. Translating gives CASSHPPQSGLLTYEQYV.

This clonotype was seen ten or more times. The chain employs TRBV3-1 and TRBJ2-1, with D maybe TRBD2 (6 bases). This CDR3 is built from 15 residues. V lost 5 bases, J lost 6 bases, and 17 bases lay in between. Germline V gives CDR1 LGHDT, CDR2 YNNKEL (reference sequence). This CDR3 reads CASSLSRGNSNEQFF. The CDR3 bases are TGTGCCAGCAGCTTAAGTCGGGGGAACTCCAATGAGCAGTTCTTC.

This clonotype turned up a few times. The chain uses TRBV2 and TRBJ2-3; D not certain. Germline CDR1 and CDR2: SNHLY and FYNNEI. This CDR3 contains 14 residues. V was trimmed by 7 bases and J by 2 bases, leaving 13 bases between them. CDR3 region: CASNKEKPTDTQYF. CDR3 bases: TGTGCCAGCAACAAGGAAAAGCCCACAGATACGCAGTATTTT.

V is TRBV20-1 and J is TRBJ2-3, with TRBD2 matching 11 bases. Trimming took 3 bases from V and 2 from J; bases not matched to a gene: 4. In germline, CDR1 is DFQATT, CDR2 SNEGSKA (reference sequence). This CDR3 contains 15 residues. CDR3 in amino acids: CSASVLAGVTDTQYF. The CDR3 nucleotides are TGCAGTGCTAGTGTACTAGCGGGAGTCACAGATACGCAGTATTTT.

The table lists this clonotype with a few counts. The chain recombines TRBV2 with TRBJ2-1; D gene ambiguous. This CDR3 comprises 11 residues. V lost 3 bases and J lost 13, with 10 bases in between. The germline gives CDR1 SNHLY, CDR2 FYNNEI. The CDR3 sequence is CASSEYGSQFF. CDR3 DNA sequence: TGTGCCAGCAGTGAGTATGGAAGCCAGTTCTTC.

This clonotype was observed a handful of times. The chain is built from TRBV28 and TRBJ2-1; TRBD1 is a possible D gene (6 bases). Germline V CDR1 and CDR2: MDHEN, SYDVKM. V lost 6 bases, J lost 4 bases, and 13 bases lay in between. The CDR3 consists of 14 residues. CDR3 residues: CASSNEGQYNEQFF. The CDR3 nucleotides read TGTGCCAGCAGCAACGAGGGACAATACAATGAGCAGTTCTTC.

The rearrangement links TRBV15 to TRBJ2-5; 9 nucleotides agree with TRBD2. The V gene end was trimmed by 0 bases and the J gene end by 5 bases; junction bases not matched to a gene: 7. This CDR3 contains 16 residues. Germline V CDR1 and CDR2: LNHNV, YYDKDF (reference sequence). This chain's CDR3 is CATSRERGGLLETQYF. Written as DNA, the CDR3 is TGTGCCACCAGCAGAGAGCGGGGGGGCCTTCTGGAGACCCAGTACTTC.

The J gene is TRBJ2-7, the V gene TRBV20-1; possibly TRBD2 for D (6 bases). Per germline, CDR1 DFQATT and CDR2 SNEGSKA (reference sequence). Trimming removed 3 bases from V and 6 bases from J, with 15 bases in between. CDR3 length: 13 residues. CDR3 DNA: TGCAGTGCTAGCTTCACTAGCTCAGGCGAGCAGTACGTC. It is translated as CSASFTSSGEQYV.

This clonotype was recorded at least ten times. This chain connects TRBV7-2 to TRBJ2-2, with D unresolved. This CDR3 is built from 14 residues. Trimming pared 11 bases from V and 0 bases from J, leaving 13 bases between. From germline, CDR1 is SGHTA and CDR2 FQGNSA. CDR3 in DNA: TGTGCCGGCAAGACAAGGACGAACACCGGGGAGCTGTTTTTT. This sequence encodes CAGKTRTNTGELFF.

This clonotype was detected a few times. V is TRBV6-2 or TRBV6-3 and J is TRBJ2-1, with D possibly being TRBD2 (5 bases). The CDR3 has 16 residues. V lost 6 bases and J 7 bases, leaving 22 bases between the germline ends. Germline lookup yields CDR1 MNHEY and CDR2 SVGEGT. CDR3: CASSPWGAHGENEQFF. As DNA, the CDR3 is TGTGCCAGCAGCCCATGGGGTGCCCACGGGGAGAATGAGCAGTTCTTC.

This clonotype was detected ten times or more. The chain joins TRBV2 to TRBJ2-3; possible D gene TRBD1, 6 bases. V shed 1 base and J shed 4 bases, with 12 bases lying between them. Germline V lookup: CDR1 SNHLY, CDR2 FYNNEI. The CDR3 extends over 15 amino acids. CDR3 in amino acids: CASSEVLGAADTQYF. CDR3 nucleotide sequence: TGTGCCAGCAGTGAAGTCCTGGGGGCAGCAGATACGCAGTATTTT.

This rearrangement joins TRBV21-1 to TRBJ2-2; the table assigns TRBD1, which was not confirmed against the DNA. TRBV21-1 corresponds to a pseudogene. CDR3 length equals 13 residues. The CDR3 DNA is TGTGCCAGCTTCCAAGGGGGGACCGGGGAGCTGTTTTTT. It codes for CASFQGGTGELFF.

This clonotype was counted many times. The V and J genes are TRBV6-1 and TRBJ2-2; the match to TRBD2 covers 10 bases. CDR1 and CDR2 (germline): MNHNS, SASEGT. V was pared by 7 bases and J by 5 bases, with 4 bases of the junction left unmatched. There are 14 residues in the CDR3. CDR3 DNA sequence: TGTGCCAGCATCACGGGACTAGCGACCGGGGAGCTGTTTTTT. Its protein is CASITGLATGELFF.

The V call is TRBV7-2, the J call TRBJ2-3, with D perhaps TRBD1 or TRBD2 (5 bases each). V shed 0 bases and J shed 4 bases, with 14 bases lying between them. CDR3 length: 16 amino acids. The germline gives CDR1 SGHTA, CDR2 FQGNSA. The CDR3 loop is CASSLAVGAIPDTQYF. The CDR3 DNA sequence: TGTGCCAGCAGCTTAGCCGTCGGGGCTATCCCAGATACGCAGTATTTT.

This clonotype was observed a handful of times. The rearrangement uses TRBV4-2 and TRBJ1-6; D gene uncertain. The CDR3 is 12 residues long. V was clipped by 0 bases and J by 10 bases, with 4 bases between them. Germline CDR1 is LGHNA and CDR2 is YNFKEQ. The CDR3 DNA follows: TGTGCCAGCAGCCAAGAGGAATCACCCCTCCACTTT. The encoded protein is CASSQEESPLHF.

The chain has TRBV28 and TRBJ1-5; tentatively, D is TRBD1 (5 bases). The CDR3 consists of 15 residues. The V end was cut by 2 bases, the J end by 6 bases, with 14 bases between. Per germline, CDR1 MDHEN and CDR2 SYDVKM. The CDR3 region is CASSLVQQGSQPQHF. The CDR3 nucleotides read TGTGCCAGCAGTTTAGTTCAGCAGGGCAGTCAGCCCCAGCATTTT. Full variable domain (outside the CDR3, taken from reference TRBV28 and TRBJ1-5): DVKVTQSSRYLVKRTGEKVFLECVQDMDHENMFWYRQDPGLGLRLIYFSYDVKMKEKGDIPEGYSVSREKKERFSLILESASTNQTSMYLCASSLVQQGSQPQHFGDGTRLSIL.

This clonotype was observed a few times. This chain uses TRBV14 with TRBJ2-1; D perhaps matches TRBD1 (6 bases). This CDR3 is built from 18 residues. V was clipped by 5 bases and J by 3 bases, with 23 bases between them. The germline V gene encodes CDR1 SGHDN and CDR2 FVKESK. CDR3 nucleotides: TGTGCCAGCAGCTCAAAATTACTGACCGGGACATACTACAATGAGCAGTTCTTC. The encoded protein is CASSSKLLTGTYYNEQFF.

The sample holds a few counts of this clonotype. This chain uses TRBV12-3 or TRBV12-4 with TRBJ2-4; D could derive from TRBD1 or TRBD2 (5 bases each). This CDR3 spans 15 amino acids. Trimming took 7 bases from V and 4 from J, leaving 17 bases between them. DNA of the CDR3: TGTGCCAGCACCTTCGGGGCGGGTGTGAAAAACATTCAGTACTTC. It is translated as CASTFGAGVKNIQYF.

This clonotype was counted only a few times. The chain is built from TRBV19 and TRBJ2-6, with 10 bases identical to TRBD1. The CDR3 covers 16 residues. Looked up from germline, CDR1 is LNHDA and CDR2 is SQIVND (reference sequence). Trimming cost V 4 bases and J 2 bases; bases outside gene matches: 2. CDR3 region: CASSNGQGAGANVLTF. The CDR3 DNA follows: TGTGCCAGTAGTAACGGACAGGGGGCTGGGGCCAACGTCCTGACTTTC.

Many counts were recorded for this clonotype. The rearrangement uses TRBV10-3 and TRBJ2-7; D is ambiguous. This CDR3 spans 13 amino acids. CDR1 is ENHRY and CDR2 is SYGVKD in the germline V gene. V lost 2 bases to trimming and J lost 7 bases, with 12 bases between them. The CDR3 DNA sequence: TGTGCCATCAGTGAGGCCAGCGCTGAGGAGCAGTACGTC. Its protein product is CAISEASAEEQYV.

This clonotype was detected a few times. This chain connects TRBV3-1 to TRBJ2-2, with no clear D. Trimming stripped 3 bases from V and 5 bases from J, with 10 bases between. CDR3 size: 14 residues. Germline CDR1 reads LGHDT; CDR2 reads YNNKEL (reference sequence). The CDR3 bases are TGTGCCAGCAGCCAGGGCACATTGACCGGGGAGCTGTTTTTT. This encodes CASSQGTLTGELFF.

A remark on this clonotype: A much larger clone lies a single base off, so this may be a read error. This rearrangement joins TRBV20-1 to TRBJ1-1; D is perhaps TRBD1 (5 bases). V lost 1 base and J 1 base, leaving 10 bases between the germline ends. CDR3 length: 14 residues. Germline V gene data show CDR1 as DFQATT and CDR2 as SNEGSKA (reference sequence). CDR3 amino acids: CSARVRGANTEAFF. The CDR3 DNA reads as TGCAGTGCTAGAGTCCGCGGGGCGAACACTGAAGCTTTCTTT.

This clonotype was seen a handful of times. CDR3 nucleotide sequence: TGTGCCAGCAGCGTAGGGGCCATGAGCACAGATACGCAGTATTTT. Translating it yields CASSVGAMSTDTQYF. The chain employs TRBV9 and TRBJ2-3; no clear D. Germline CDR1 and CDR2: SGDLS and YYNGEE. The length of the CDR3 is 15 residues. V dropped 0 bases and J dropped 0 bases, with 8 bases sitting between them.